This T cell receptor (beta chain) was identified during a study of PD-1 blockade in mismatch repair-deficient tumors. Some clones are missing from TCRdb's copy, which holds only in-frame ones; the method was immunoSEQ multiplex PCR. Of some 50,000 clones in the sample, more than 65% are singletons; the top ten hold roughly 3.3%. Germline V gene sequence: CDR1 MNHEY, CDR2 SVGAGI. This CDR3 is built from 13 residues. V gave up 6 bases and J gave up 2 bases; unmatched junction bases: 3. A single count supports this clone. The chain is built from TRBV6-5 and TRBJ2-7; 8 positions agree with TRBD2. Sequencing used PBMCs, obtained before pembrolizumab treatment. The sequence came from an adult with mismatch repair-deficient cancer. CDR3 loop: CASSSGGTYEQYF. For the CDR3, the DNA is TGTGCCAGCAGCTCGGGGGGGACCTACGAGCAGTACTTC.